This T cell receptor (beta chain) was sequenced for a study of CD8 T cells in ankylosing spondylitis. This clonotype was recorded many times. The CDR3 runs 14 residues. V gave up 0 bases and J gave up 8 bases, with 10 bases separating them. From germline, CDR1 is MNHEY and CDR2 SVGAGI. TCRdb reanalysed the 5' RACE reads using MiXCR and keeps one entry per CDR3 protein. The sample lists nearly 350,000 distinct CDR3 sequences, around 15% occurring once. This TCR derives from a male donor with ankylosing spondylitis or in good health (not recorded which). Sequencing was done on a sample of blood, either unsorted or a sorted T cell fraction (not recorded which). The chain uses TRBV6-5 and TRBJ1-4; perhaps TRBD1 as D (5 bases). As DNA, the CDR3 is TGTGCCAGCAGTTACTCGCGGGGGTACGAAAAACTGTTTTTT. Encoded protein: CASSYSRGYEKLFF.